The 26 T cell receptor beta chains in this list originate from one sample, sequenced in a study of T cells in women clearing cervical HPV infection. TCRdb keeps only in-frame clones here, not all; method: immunoSEQ multiplex PCR. The sample includes some 23,000 clones. The specimen sequenced was blood buffy coat. Receptors were obtained from a woman between 18 and 70 years old with a cervical HPV16 infection that either progressed to CIN3+ or cleared (not recorded which).

A note on this clone: Read sequence stops 3 residues before the CDR3 end, and the germline J gene provides the missing end. This sequence joins TRBV2 and TRBJ1-3; D is perhaps TRBD1 (6 bases). The CDR3 is made up of 15 amino acids. CDR1 and CDR2 from the germline V gene are SNHLY and FYNNEI. Between the trimmed V and J ends, which lost 6 bases and 1 base, there was a span of 13 bases. The CDR3 loop is CASRAYGTSGNTIYF. Incomplete CDR3 DNA: TGTGCCAGCAGGGCCTACGGGACATCTGGAAACACC.

Concerning this clone itself: The missing CDR3 end, 3 residues past where the read stops, is filled in from the germline J gene. The chain has TRBV4-1 and TRBJ2-7; TRBD1 aligns across 7 bases. This CDR3 has 15 residues. V was clipped by 3 bases and J by 3 bases; unmatched bases: 8. Germline V CDR1 and CDR2: MGHRA, YSYEKL. The sequenced part of the CDR3 DNA is TGCGCCAGCAGCCACCTAGCCGGGACAGACTACGAG. Protein sequence: CASSHLAGTDYE. The CDR3 in its entirety is CASSHLAGTDYEQYF.

In regard to this clone: The read ends 3 residues early relative to the CDR3; the germline J gene fills the gap. This sequence joins TRBV19 and TRBJ2-1; 11 bases fit TRBD1. CDR1 LNHDA and CDR2 SQIVND come from the germline V gene (reference sequence). The CDR3 extends over 18 amino acids. Unmatched junction bases numbered 18, after V lost 5 bases and J lost 9 bases. This chain's CDR3 is CASSALALVGTGGLEQFF. The DNA read from the CDR3 is TGTGCCAGTAGTGCCCTTGCTTTAGTTGGGACAGGGGGTCTTGAG. Variable domain in full (rest from reference TRBV19 and TRBJ2-1): DGGITQSPKYLFRKEGQNVTLSCEQNLNHDAMYWYRQDPGQGLRLIYYSQIVNDFQKGDIAEGYSVSREKKESFPLTVTSAQKNPTAFYLCASSALALVGTGGLEQFFGPGTRLTVL.

For this clone: Read data end 3 residues before the CDR3 end; the end is taken from the germline J gene. This chain connects TRBV5-1 to TRBJ2-2; 10 nucleotides align to TRBD1. Unmatched junction bases numbered 8, after V lost 5 bases and J lost 4 bases. From germline, CDR1 is SGHRS and CDR2 YFSETQ. The CDR3 contains 16 residues. This CDR3 is CASRSSGTGVTGELFF. The part of the CDR3 DNA that was read is TGCGCCAGCAGGTCCTCCGGGACAGGGGTCACCGGGGAG. Based on the CDR3 plus reference TRBV5-1 and TRBJ2-2, the full variable domain is KAGVTQTPRYLIKTRGQQVTLSCSPISGHRSVSWYQQTPGQGLQFLFEYFSETQRNKGNFPGRFSGRQFSNSRSEMNVSTLELGDSALYLCASRSSGTGVTGELFFGEGSRLTVL.

As for this clone: The DNA ends 3 residues before the CDR3 does, and the rest of the CDR3 is filled in from the germline J gene. The rearrangement joins TRBV7-9 to TRBJ2-1, with D hard to call. V was clipped by 1 base and J by 9 bases, with 10 bases between them. The CDR3 loop spans 13 amino acids. Germline loops: CDR1 SEHNR, CDR2 FQNEAQ (reference sequence). The sequenced CDR3 bases are TGTGCCAGCAGCTTAGTCCTAGTGGGTGAG. It is translated as CASSLVLVGE. The full-length CDR3 reads as CASSLVLVGEQFF.

Worth noting for this clone: The observed sequence ends 3 residues before the CDR3 terminus, with the missing tail filled in from the germline J gene. The chain employs TRBV7-8 and TRBJ2-3, with 15 bases identical to TRBD2. This CDR3 spans 17 amino acids. The germline V gene has CDR1 SGHVS and CDR2 FQNEAQ. The ends lost 2 bases at V and 5 bases at J; junction bases unmatched: 5. Incomplete CDR3 DNA: TGTGCCAGCAGCTTAAGGACTAGCGGGGGGGCCCAAGATACG. This codes for CASSLRTSGGAQDT. The complete CDR3 sequence is CASSLRTSGGAQDTQYF.

A word on this clone: The missing CDR3 end, 3 residues past where the read stops, is filled in from the germline J gene. V is TRBV2 and J is TRBJ1-1; tentatively, D is TRBD1 (6 bases). Germline CDR1 reads SNHLY; CDR2 reads FYNNEI. The V and J ends lost 6 bases and 0 bases respectively, with 11 bases between them. This CDR3 spans 14 amino acids. The CDR3 protein is CASRLGQLNTEAFF. Incomplete CDR3 DNA: TGTGCCAGCAGGCTCGGACAGCTGAACACTGAA.

Concerning this clone: The read gets to within 3 residues of the CDR3 end, and the germline J gene fills in the rest. The chain links TRBV19 to TRBJ2-1; possible D gene TRBD2, 5 bases. Germline CDR1 and CDR2: LNHDA and SQIVND (reference sequence). CDR3 length equals 14 residues. V was shortened by 4 bases and J by 5 bases, with 12 bases between the two germline ends. CDR3 bases read: TGTGCCAGTAGTAGGGCGGGCCTAAACAATGAG. Translated: CASSRAGLNNE. The CDR3 as a whole reads CASSRAGLNNEQFF.

In the case of this clone: With the read ending 3 residues before the CDR3 end, the germline J gene is used to fill in that end. The chain combines TRBV10-1 with TRBJ2-1, with 7 bases matching TRBD2. Germline CDR1 WNHNN, CDR2 SYGVQD (reference sequence). The CDR3 covers 14 residues. V shed 5 bases, J shed 9 bases, and the junction held 10 bases outside the gene matches. The CDR3 loop is CASSMDSGEGEQFF. CDR3 DNA (partial): TGCGCCAGCAGTATGGATTCCGGGGAGGGTGAG.

Comment on this clone: The read ends 3 residues shy of where the CDR3 ends; the end is completed using the germline J gene. The chain couples TRBV20-1 to TRBJ2-3, with D tentatively TRBD1 (6 bases). The CDR3 is 16 residues long. The V gene's germline CDR1 is DFQATT and CDR2 SNEGSKA (reference sequence). Trimming shortened V by 0 bases and J by 3 bases, and 16 bases separated the two germline ends. This CDR3 reads CSAREVRGGLTDTQYF. The covered CDR3 bases are TGCAGTGCTAGAGAAGTCAGGGGCGGGTTGACAGATACG.

To note about this clone: The read falls 3 residues short of the CDR3 end, and the missing part is taken from the germline J gene. The chain is built from TRBV7-9 and TRBJ1-1, with TRBD1 identical over 8 bases. The CDR3 has 14 amino acids. With V trimmed by 3 bases and J by 6 bases, 6 bases remained unmatched. Germline V gives CDR1 SEHNR, CDR2 FQNEAQ (reference sequence). CDR3 amino acids: CASSFDRGYAEAFF. Incomplete CDR3 DNA: TGTGCCAGCAGCTTCGACAGGGGCTACGCTGAA.

CDR3 region: CASSRGLVDYEQYF. The covered CDR3 bases are TGTGCCAGCAGCCGCGGACTAGTGGACTACGAG. The V gene is TRBV5-6, the J gene TRBJ2-7; 7 nucleotides align to TRBD2. The observed sequence ends 3 residues before the CDR3 terminus, with the missing tail filled in from the germline J gene. The CDR3 contains 14 residues. Per germline, CDR1 SGHDT and CDR2 YYEEEE. J gave up 3 bases and V 4 bases, and 7 bases lay outside the gene matches.

For this clone: The CDR3 end falls 3 residues outside the read, so it is completed with the germline J gene. The chain joins TRBV20-1 to TRBJ2-7; 8 bases are shared with TRBD2. Germline trimming cut 6 bases from V and 0 bases from J; bases unmatched to any gene: 7. The germline V gene has CDR1 DFQATT and CDR2 SNEGSKA (reference sequence). CDR3 size: 14 residues. The CDR3 protein is CSAKSGGLSYEQYF. The CDR3 DNA, read in part, is TGCAGTGCAAAAAGCGGGGGACTCTCCTACGAG.

Notes on this clone: The read stops 3 residues short of the end of the CDR3; the missing end is completed from the germline J gene. The chain uses TRBV2 and TRBJ1-2; 9 bases agree with TRBD1. J gave up 1 base and V 5 bases, and 2 bases lay outside the gene matches. Germline CDR1 and CDR2: SNHLY and FYNNEI. The CDR3 is made up of 14 amino acids. This chain's CDR3 is CASSRDRDNYGYTF. The CDR3 bases that were read are TGTGCCAGCAGTCGGGACAGGGATAACTATGGC.

On this clone: The sequence runs out 3 residues before the end of the CDR3; the remainder is reconstructed from the germline J gene. The chain links TRBV12-3 or TRBV12-4 to TRBJ1-6, with D uncertain. This CDR3 comprises 13 residues. Trimming shortened V by 2 bases and J by 7 bases, and 6 bases separated the two germline ends. This chain's CDR3 is CASSLQINSPLHF. CDR3 DNA (partial): TGTGCCAGCAGTTTACAGATAAATTCACCC.

The DNA read from the CDR3 is TGTGCCAGCAGCTTAGCGGGGGGGGGCACCGGGGAG. Its protein product is CASSLAGGGTGE. The CDR3 as a whole reads CASSLAGGGTGELFF. The chain is built from TRBV7-2 and TRBJ2-2; 7 nucleotides agree with TRBD2. The observed sequence ends 3 residues before the CDR3 terminus, with the missing tail filled in from the germline J gene. CDR1 and CDR2 from the germline V gene are SGHTA and FQGNSA. The CDR3 runs to 15 residues. After removal of 0 bases from V and 4 bases from J, the junction contained 2 bases not matched to a gene.

Incomplete CDR3 DNA: TGTGCCAGCAGCTTAACAGGCTTGGACACTGAA. Its translation: CASSLTGLDTE. The full CDR3 sequence reads CASSLTGLDTEAFF. This chain connects TRBV13 to TRBJ1-1; the D gene is possibly TRBD1 (5 bases). The read ends 3 residues shy of where the CDR3 ends; the end is completed using the germline J gene. CDR1 and CDR2 (germline): PRHDT, FYEKMQ (reference sequence). The CDR3 is made up of 14 amino acids. V was trimmed by 2 bases and J by 3 bases, leaving 10 bases between them. Filled out from reference TRBV13 and TRBJ1-1, the complete variable domain reads AAGVIQSPRHLIKEKRETATLKCYPIPRHDTVYWYQQGPGQDPQFLISFYEKMQSDKGSIPDRFSAQQFSDYHSELNMSSLELGDSALYFCASSLTGLDTEAFFGQGTRLTVV.

For this clone: The sequenced fragment ends 3 residues before the CDR3 boundary, so the rest is inferred from the germline J gene. The rearrangement joins TRBV2 to TRBJ1-3, with 7 bases fitting TRBD1. The length of the CDR3 is 16 residues. The J segment lost 0 bases and the V segment lost 4 bases, leaving 6 bases of the junction unmatched. Germline V gene data show CDR1 as SNHLY and CDR2 as FYNNEI. The CDR3 here is CASSVDRAPSGNTIYF. Incomplete CDR3 DNA: TGTGCCAGCAGTGTCGACAGGGCCCCCTCTGGAAACACC.

With regard to this clone: The read comes to an end 3 residues before the CDR3 does, leaving the germline J gene to fill in the end. V and J are TRBV7-9 and TRBJ1-6; TRBD1 agrees at 7 bases. Germline assignment: CDR1 SEHNR and CDR2 FQNEAQ (reference sequence). This CDR3 comprises 14 residues. Unmatched junction bases numbered 0, after V lost 2 bases and J lost 5 bases. CDR3 DNA (partial): TGTGCCAGCAGCTTAACAGGGGATAATTCACCC. The encoded protein is CASSLTGDNSP. The whole CDR3 region reads CASSLTGDNSPLHF. Together with reference TRBV7-9 and TRBJ1-6, the CDR3 gives the full variable domain: DTGVSQNPRHKITKRGQNVTFRCDPISEHNRLYWYRQTLGQGPEFLTYFQNEAQLEKSRLLSDRFSAERPKGSFSTLEIQRTEQGDSAMYLCASSLTGDNSPLHFGNGTRLTVT.

On this clone itself: The sequence runs out 3 residues before the end of the CDR3; the remainder is reconstructed from the germline J gene. The chain links TRBV29-1 to TRBJ2-5; TRBD1 aligns across 11 bases. V lost 6 bases, J lost 5 bases, and 8 bases stayed unmatched. The CDR3 runs 14 residues. Per germline, CDR1 SQVTM and CDR2 ANQGSEA. Partial CDR3 DNA: TGCAGCGTCCCGGGACAGGGGGTCCGGGAGACC. It yields the protein CSVPGQGVRET. The whole CDR3 reads CSVPGQGVRETQYF.

In regard to this clone: The CDR3 end lies 3 residues beyond the end of the read and is filled in from the germline J gene. The chain has TRBV19 and TRBJ2-2; 8 bases map to TRBD2. The CDR3 has 17 amino acids. CDR1 is LNHDA, CDR2 SQIVND, per germline (reference sequence). J gave up 0 bases and V 1 base, and 4 bases lay outside the gene matches. Incomplete CDR3 DNA: TGTGCCAGTAGTATAGGCCGGGGGGGTCCGAACACCGGGGAG. Its translation: CASSIGRGGPNTGE. The whole CDR3 sequence is CASSIGRGGPNTGELFF. The variable domain in full, completed from reference TRBV19 and TRBJ2-2, reads DGGITQSPKYLFRKEGQNVTLSCEQNLNHDAMYWYRQDPGQGLRLIYYSQIVNDFQKGDIAEGYSVSREKKESFPLTVTSAQKNPTAFYLCASSIGRGGPNTGELFFGEGSRLTVL.

As for this clone: With the read ending 3 residues before the CDR3 end, the germline J gene is used to fill in that end. The J gene is TRBJ2-1, the V gene TRBV20-1, with 7 bases that match TRBD2. CDR3 length equals 15 residues. Germline V gene data show CDR1 as DFQATT and CDR2 as SNEGSKA (reference sequence). The trim removed 3 bases at V and 8 bases at J, leaving 13 bases unmatched. This chain's CDR3 is CSASDRDYGVDEQFF. The CDR3 bases that were read are TGCAGTGCTAGCGACCGGGACTATGGAGTCGATGAG.

As to this clone: The read stops 3 residues short of the end of the CDR3; the missing end is completed from the germline J gene. This chain uses TRBV5-4 with TRBJ2-5; D is perhaps TRBD1 (6 bases). The V end was cut by 4 bases, the J end by 0 bases, with 10 bases between. Per the germline V gene, CDR1 is SGHNT and CDR2 is YYREEE (reference sequence). The CDR3 length is 14 residues. CDR3 protein: CASSQDSYQETQYF. CDR3 DNA (partial): TGTGCCAGCAGCCAGGACAGCTACCAAGAGACC.

A note on this clone: The read terminates 3 residues ahead of where the CDR3 ends, so the germline J gene completes it. V gene TRBV2 combines with J gene TRBJ2-2; 11 bases line up with TRBD2. The CDR3 extends over 15 amino acids. In germline, CDR1 is SNHLY, CDR2 FYNNEI. With V trimmed by 6 bases and J by 6 bases, 6 bases remained unmatched. CDR3 bases read: TGTGCCAGCAGCCTACTAGCGGGAGAGGCCGGGGAG. Translating gives CASSLLAGEAGE. The entire CDR3 protein is CASSLLAGEAGELFF.

Details on this clone: The CDR3 end lies 3 residues beyond the end of the read and is filled in from the germline J gene. The rearrangement joins TRBV18 to TRBJ1-1; 8 bases are shared with TRBD1. The CDR3 runs to 12 residues. The V segment lost 5 bases and the J segment 6 bases; nucleotides outside the gene matches: 2. Germline V CDR1 and CDR2: KGHSH, LQKENI. The sequenced CDR3 bases are TGTGCCAGCTCAAAACAGGGGGCTGAA. Translated, it gives CASSKQGAE. From start to end, the CDR3 is CASSKQGAEAFF.

A remark on this clone: The read ends 3 residues early relative to the CDR3; the germline J gene fills the gap. The sample holds other DNA sequences that translate to the same CDR3. The V gene is TRBV5-1, the J gene TRBJ2-6, with TRBD2 matching over 7 bases. V was pared by 4 bases and J by 4 bases, with 8 bases of the junction left unmatched. The germline CDR1 and CDR2 sequences are SGHRS and YFSETQ. This CDR3 comprises 16 residues. The CDR3 sequence is CASSLGGGGGANVLTF. The sequenced part of the CDR3 DNA is TGCGCCAGCAGCCTGGGGGGGGGAGGGGGGGCCAACGTC.